The 30 T cell receptor beta chains given below trace back to one sample, sequenced in a study of vaccination and CD4 T cells after COVID-19. As for treatment: approximately 11-day PBMC culture with coronavirus spike peptide pools or control peptides (ViraFEST assay). At the Johns Hopkins FTIC core, DNA taken from cultured CD4+ T cells was sequenced by way of the Oncomine TCR Beta short-read assay. Each CDR3 protein is one row after TCRdb ran MiXCR on the PCR reads. This table holds approximately 15,000 distinct CDR3 sequences, around 55% found once. Their specific antigens are unknown. Sequencing was done on a sample of CD4+ T cells from blood, cultured in vitro. The receptors shown here come from a human donor who had recovered from COVID-19.

V and J are TRBV28 and TRBJ1-1, with a tentative D call TRBD1 (6 bases). This CDR3 is 15 amino acids long. The ends were cut back, 7 bases at V and 7 bases at J, with 22 bases in the middle. Per germline, CDR1 MDHEN and CDR2 SYDVKM. DNA for the CDR3: TGTGCCAGCACTCCTGGGGGGGCCAGGACACTTGAAGCTTTCTTT. As protein: CASTPGGARTLEAFF.

This clonotype has just one count. This chain joins TRBV6-1 and TRBJ2-7, with D maybe TRBD2 (7 bases). The CDR3 is 15 amino acids. V shed 4 bases and J shed 4 bases, with 17 bases lying between them. Germline CDR1 and CDR2: MNHNS and SASEGT. For the CDR3, the DNA is TGTGCCAGCAGTGGCGGGACACCCGGGGGGTACGAGCAGTACTTC. This encodes CASSGGTPGGYEQYF.

This clonotype was seen a handful of times. V and J are TRBV7-3 and TRBJ1-1, with D hard to call. V was pared by 2 bases and J by 0 bases, with 10 bases between. CDR1 is SGHTA, CDR2 FQGTGA, per germline. The length of the CDR3 is 15 residues. The chain's CDR3 is CASSLFAVMNTEAFF. The DNA for the CDR3 is TGTGCCAGCAGCTTATTCGCGGTCATGAACACTGAAGCTTTCTTT.

This chain joins TRBV2 and TRBJ2-3; 9 bases align to TRBD2. V shed 1 base and J 1 base; nucleotides not matched to a gene: 3. The CDR3 consists of 16 residues. Germline lookup yields CDR1 SNHLY and CDR2 FYNNEI. Here the CDR3 DNA reads TGTGCCAGCAGTGAAGTAGCGGGAGATGGCACAGATACGCAGTATTTT. This sequence encodes CASSEVAGDGTDTQYF.

The chain carries TRBV9 and TRBJ1-1; D is unresolved. CDR1 and CDR2 (germline): SGDLS, YYNGEE. There are 14 residues in the CDR3. V gave up 0 bases and J gave up 0 bases, with 6 bases separating them. The CDR3, as DNA: TGTGCCAGCAGCGTAGGACCGCTGAACACTGAAGCTTTCTTT. This gives the protein CASSVGPLNTEAFF.

This clonotype occurred a few times. This chain uses TRBV6-1 with TRBJ2-5; D remains ambiguous. The ends were cut back, 3 bases at V and 1 base at J, with 6 bases in the middle. Germline CDR1 MNHNS, CDR2 SASEGT. The CDR3 is made up of 13 amino acids. The DNA of the CDR3 is TGTGCCAGCAGTGAGGAATTCCAAGAGACCCAGTACTTC. Translated: CASSEEFQETQYF.

This CDR3 reads CATGEANTEAFF. CDR3 coding DNA: TGTGCCACGGGGGAGGCAAACACTGAAGCTTTCTTT. The rearrangement joins TRBV7-9 to TRBJ1-1, with TRBD1 as a possible D gene (5 bases). Germline V gives CDR1 SEHNR, CDR2 FQNEAQ (reference sequence). The CDR3 has 12 amino acids. V was trimmed by 10 bases and J by 2 bases, leaving 11 bases between them.

This sequence joins TRBV20-1 and TRBJ2-5, with D perhaps matching TRBD2 (6 bases). This CDR3 is 13 amino acids long. Trimming left V 5 bases short and J 2 bases short, with 12 bases between. The V gene's germline CDR1 is DFQATT and CDR2 SNEGSKA (reference sequence). The CDR3 is CSAPRGRQETQYF. The CDR3 nucleotides read TGCAGTGCTCCCCGGGGGAGACAAGAGACCCAGTACTTC.

This clonotype has only a few counts. This chain links TRBV12-1 with TRBJ1-6. TRBV12-1 is an annotated pseudogene. CDR3 length: 19 residues. The CDR3 sequence: CASSFARRDREVGYSPLHF. The CDR3 region has the DNA TGTGCCAGCAGCTTTGCGCGAAGGGACCGAGAGGTTGGTTATTCACCCCTCCACTTT.

As concerns this clonotype: At one end the junction does not follow the germline gene, possibly because of a read error. The rearrangement joins TRBV5-3 to TRBJ1-2; weak D call: TRBD1 (5 bases). TRBV5-3 is classed as an ORF, of uncertain function. CDR3 length equals 12 residues. The CDR3 nucleotides read TGTGCCAGCAGCTTGGGGGGTCTCGGCTACACCTTC. Encoded protein: CASSLGGLGYTF.

The chain links TRBV7-9 to TRBJ2-6, with a weak D call TRBD2 (5 bases). Trimming left V 5 bases short and J 0 bases short, with 8 bases between. Germline CDR1 is SEHNR and CDR2 is FQNEAQ (reference sequence). The CDR3 has 15 residues. Here the CDR3 DNA reads TGTGCCAGCAGCGCCCGGGACTCTGGGGCCAACGTCCTGACTTTC. Translation gives CASSARDSGANVLTF.

This sequence joins TRBV10-3 and TRBJ2-1, with TRBD2 matching over 8 bases. The germline V gene encodes CDR1 ENHRY and CDR2 SYGVKD. This CDR3 is built from 16 residues. J gave up 7 bases and V 6 bases, and 14 bases lay outside the gene matches. The CDR3 sequence: CAIRRSTGGPGNEQFF. The CDR3 DNA reads as TGTGCCATCAGGAGATCCACGGGAGGGCCCGGGAATGAGCAGTTCTTC.

V and J are TRBV28 and TRBJ1-2, with 7 bases identical to TRBD1. Trimming at V came to 8 bases and at J to 6 bases, leaving 6 bases not matched to a gene. CDR1 and CDR2 from the germline V gene are MDHEN and SYDVKM. This CDR3 has 12 amino acids. The CDR3 DNA sequence: TGTGCCAGCTGGGACAGACCCAATGGCTACACCTTC. This gives the protein CASWDRPNGYTF.

V usage is TRBV27 and J usage is TRBJ2-3, with 8 bases matching TRBD2. V trimming: 3 bases; J trimming: 3 bases; junction bases outside the gene matches: 11. Germline V gene sequence: CDR1 MNHEY, CDR2 SMNVEV (reference sequence). This CDR3 has 17 amino acids. CDR3 sequence: CASSFSGTRLGTDTQYF. CDR3 nucleotides: TGTGCCAGCAGTTTTTCCGGGACTAGGTTGGGGACAGATACGCAGTATTTT.

In its sample, this clonotype was seen a few times. The CDR3 DNA is TGCAGTGCTAGAGTTTCAGGGGGCCAAGAGACCCAGTACTTC. This gives the protein CSARVSGGQETQYF. The chain carries TRBV20-1 and TRBJ2-5; 7 positions agree with TRBD1. V lost 1 base, J lost 1 base, and 3 bases stayed unmatched. The CDR3 contains 14 residues. Germline V lookup: CDR1 DFQATT, CDR2 SNEGSKA (reference sequence).

This clonotype was found a few times. V gene TRBV7-2 combines with J gene TRBJ1-2; D is possibly TRBD1 (5 bases). The CDR3 sequence is 13 residues long. Germline V gives CDR1 SGHTA, CDR2 FQGNSA. V was shortened by 0 bases and J by 7 bases, with 9 bases between the two germline ends. The DNA for the CDR3 is TGTGCCAGCAGCTTAGCCCAGGGAGGTGGCTACACCTTC. Translation gives CASSLAQGGGYTF.

The gene calls are TRBV27 and TRBJ2-3; the match to TRBD2 covers 12 bases. Germline V gene data show CDR1 as MNHEY and CDR2 as SMNVEV (reference sequence). CDR3 length: 14 residues. The V and J ends lost 3 bases and 8 bases, in that order; junction bases with no gene match: 3. The CDR3 region is CASSFGLAGSTQYF. The CDR3 DNA reads TGTGCCAGCAGTTTCGGACTAGCGGGAAGTACGCAGTATTTT.

The rearrangement joins TRBV11-3 to TRBJ2-1, with TRBD2 matching over 13 bases. V shed 5 bases, J shed 5 bases, and the junction held 6 bases outside the gene matches. CDR1 and CDR2 (germline): SGHNT, YENEEA. The CDR3 runs to 16 residues. In DNA, the CDR3 is TGTGCCAGCAGCCTCCGGACTAGCGGGAGAGACAATGAGCAGTTCTTC. Amino acid sequence: CASSLRTSGRDNEQFF.

This sequence joins TRBV21-1 and TRBJ2-3; the table's TRBD2 call for D was not verified on the DNA. TRBV21-1 is termed a pseudogene. The CDR3 totals 16 residues. The DNA for the CDR3 is TGTGCCACATACCCTTTCTTTAGCGGGCCTACAGATACGCAGTATTTT. Encoded protein: CATYPFFSGPTDTQYF.

This clonotype was seen only a few times. The J gene is TRBJ2-1, the V gene TRBV30, with 7 bases matching TRBD2. The germline V gene has CDR1 GTSNPN and CDR2 SVGIG (reference sequence). This CDR3 contains 14 residues. Germline trimming cut 0 bases from V and 7 bases from J; bases unmatched to any gene: 6. The chain's CDR3 is CAWSVPTSSNEQFF. The CDR3 coding sequence is TGTGCCTGGAGTGTACCGACTAGCTCAAATGAGCAGTTCTTC.

This clonotype was detected only a few times. This sequence joins TRBV2 and TRBJ2-5; D unresolved. The germline V and J ends were trimmed by 4 bases and 4 bases, with 4 bases remaining between them. The CDR3 spans 11 residues. Germline CDR1 reads SNHLY; CDR2 reads FYNNEI. The CDR3 region has the DNA TGTGCCAGCAGTGTCGGAGAGACCCAGTACTTC. Its protein is CASSVGETQYF.

The chain links TRBV19 to TRBJ1-5, with 9 bases fitting TRBD1. J was trimmed by 1 base and V by 7 bases; bases with no gene match: 8. CDR1 is LNHDA, CDR2 SQIVND, per germline (reference sequence). The CDR3 is 16 amino acids. CDR3 DNA sequence: TGTGCCAGTAATACCTTGGGACAGGGAAGCAATCAGCCCCAGCATTTT. As protein: CASNTLGQGSNQPQHF.

V gene TRBV20-1 combines with J gene TRBJ1-5; 8 nucleotides align to TRBD1. V gave up 2 bases and J gave up 2 bases; unmatched junction bases: 5. Germline CDR1 DFQATT, CDR2 SNEGSKA (reference sequence). This CDR3 has 15 amino acids. CDR3 sequence (DNA): TGCAGTGCTAGACTACAGGGGGGGGGCAATCAGCCCCAGCATTTT. This gives the protein CSARLQGGGNQPQHF.

This sequence joins TRBV18 and TRBJ2-1; weak D call: TRBD1 (6 bases). V gave up 6 bases and J gave up 8 bases, with 11 bases separating them. CDR3 length equals 12 residues. CDR1 is KGHSH, CDR2 LQKENI, per germline. CDR3 in amino acids: CASSPDRYEQFF. CDR3 sequence (DNA): TGTGCCAGCTCCCCCGACAGGTATGAGCAGTTCTTC.

This clonotype was detected only once. The V and J genes are TRBV28 and TRBJ1-1; D unresolved. V gave up 6 bases and J gave up 2 bases, with 16 bases separating them. The CDR3 loop spans 15 amino acids. Germline CDR1 and CDR2: MDHEN and SYDVKM. CDR3 loop: CASSGQPPYNTEAFF. The CDR3 DNA reads TGTGCCAGCAGCGGCCAACCCCCCTACAACACTGAAGCTTTCTTT.

V gene TRBV3-1 combines with J gene TRBJ1-1; unclear D gene. The ends were cut back, 2 bases at V and 7 bases at J, with 20 bases in the middle. Germline V lookup: CDR1 LGHDT, CDR2 YNNKEL (reference sequence). The CDR3 loop spans 16 amino acids. The CDR3 spells CASSQSHVLLKGEAFF. The CDR3 coding sequence is TGTGCCAGCAGCCAATCTCATGTCCTACTTAAGGGTGAAGCTTTCTTT.

The chain employs TRBV4-1 and TRBJ1-2; 7 nucleotides align to TRBD1. Losses at the gene ends were 1 base for V and 5 bases for J; bases not matched to a gene: 4. The CDR3 is 14 amino acids. Germline V gene sequence: CDR1 MGHRA, CDR2 YSYEKL. CDR3 protein: CASSQVTGLYGYTF. The CDR3 coding sequence is TGCGCCAGCAGCCAAGTGACAGGGCTATATGGCTACACCTTC.

V usage is TRBV7-9 and J usage is TRBJ2-1; the match to TRBD2 covers 8 bases. Looked up from germline, CDR1 is SEHNR and CDR2 is FQNEAQ (reference sequence). With V trimmed by 5 bases and J by 8 bases, 17 bases remained unmatched. The CDR3 length is 17 residues. DNA of the CDR3: TGTGCCAGCAGCCCACATCGACCTAGCGGGTCGGGCCATGAGCAGTTCTTC. It is translated as CASSPHRPSGSGHEQFF.

The gene calls are TRBV20-1 and TRBJ2-3; D is undetermined. Germline V gene lookup returns CDR1 DFQATT and CDR2 SNEGSKA (reference sequence). The CDR3 consists of 13 residues. V was cut by 3 bases and J by 5 bases, with 12 bases left in between. CDR3 DNA sequence: TGCAGTGCTAGGTTACCCCCGTTAGATACGCAGTATTTT. Translation: CSARLPPLDTQYF.

Concerning this clonotype: At one end, the junction sequence differs from germline, possibly due to a read error. CDR3 in amino acids: CAISEVRDTEAFF. The CDR3 DNA follows: TGTGCCATCAGTGAAGTGAGGGACACTGAAGCTTTCTTT. This chain links TRBV6-4 with TRBJ1-1; D remains unclear. Per germline, CDR1 MRHNA and CDR2 SNTAGT. The CDR3 length is 13 residues.